This T cell receptor beta chain was captured by sequencing in a study of blood T cells in healthy people across ages. Study overall: Capturing about one barcoded beta molecule per two T cells was achieved by template switching. Study-level results: Naive and antigen-experienced cells were not separated, limiting conclusive comparison.

As concerns this clonotype: Antigen: not known.

The CDR3 has 14 residues. The ends were cut back, 5 bases at V and 1 base at J, with 11 bases in the middle. Germline assignment: CDR1 MNHEY and CDR2 SVGEGT. Next came a second PCR, run for about 7 to 12 cycles, which used a sample-barcoded 5' primer along with a J-beta primer mix. The authors tagged each cDNA molecule using a template-switch adaptor with 12 random nucleotides. A single record per CDR3 protein comes from TCRdb applying MiXCR to the 5' RACE reads. The sample contains some 780,000 distinct CDR3 sequences, more than 55% of which appear only once. Sequenced sample: blood. This chain connects TRBV6-2 or TRBV6-3 to TRBJ1-1, with no clear D. The receptor's source is a man aged 35 to 55 in good health. CDR3 bases: TGTGCCAGCAGTACGCGAGGTCGGAACACTGAAGCTTTCTTT. Translated: CASSTRGRNTEAFF.